Presented here are 7 T cell receptor beta chains from one specimen sequenced in a study of chemoradiotherapy in HPV16-positive cancers. Profiled with immunoSEQ multiplex PCR; TCRdb holds only in-frame clones, not every one. The sample lists some 350 clones; approximately 89% were seen once. This sample comprised tumor tissue, obtained from a patient who underwent chemoradiotherapy. The receptors stem from a human donor with HPV-associated anogenital cancer.

The V and J genes are TRBV5-1 and TRBJ2-5; no reliable D call. Germline V gives CDR1 SGHRS, CDR2 YFSETQ. The length of the CDR3 is 11 residues. V shed 5 bases and J shed 0 bases, with 2 bases lying between them. In DNA, the CDR3 is TGCGCCAGCAGATACCAAGAGACCCAGTACTTC. It specifies CASRYQETQYF.

V is TRBV14 and J is TRBJ2-3, with 7 positions matching TRBD1. Germline V lookup: CDR1 SGHDN, CDR2 FVKESK. The CDR3 length is 14 residues. The J segment lost 12 bases and the V segment lost 0 bases, leaving 9 bases of the junction unmatched. Here the CDR3 reads CASSQDLEGGPQYF. In nucleotides, the CDR3 is TGTGCCAGCAGCCAAGATCTTGAAGGGGGCCCACAGTATTTT.

This rearrangement joins TRBV10-2 to TRBJ1-2, with 9 bases lining up with TRBD1. The CDR3 has 14 residues. Trimming removed 4 bases from V and 7 bases from J; junction bases left unmatched: 7. Looked up from germline, CDR1 is WSHSY and CDR2 is SAAADI. The CDR3 sequence is CASSAGTGFFGYTF. The CDR3 bases are TGCGCCAGCAGTGCGGGGACAGGGTTCTTTGGCTACACCTTC.

In its sample, this clone was seen once. The chain has TRBV10-3 and TRBJ1-2; the D gene is possibly TRBD1 (6 bases). V lost 5 bases, J lost 4 bases, and 26 bases lay in between. This CDR3 is built from 18 residues. CDR1 and CDR2 from the germline V gene are ENHRY and SYGVKD. The chain's CDR3 is CAISSFTRDTQISYGYTF. CDR3 DNA: TGTGCCATCAGTTCATTTACGCGGGACACCCAAATCTCCTATGGCTACACCTTC.

This clone appeared once. The chain has TRBV21-1 and TRBJ2-1; the D segment call TRBD2 is taken from the table without a DNA check. TRBV21-1 is tagged as a pseudogene. The CDR3 extends over 16 amino acids. The chain's CDR3 is CASSKGARDAVDEQFF. The CDR3 coding sequence is TGTGCCAGCAGCAAAGGGGCACGGGATGCAGTAGATGAGCAGTTCTTC.

The chain couples TRBV2 to TRBJ2-5, with D possibly matching TRBD2 (5 bases). This CDR3 has 11 amino acids. In germline, CDR1 is SNHLY, CDR2 FYNNEI. The ends were cut back, 5 bases at V and 8 bases at J, with 9 bases in the middle. CDR3 in DNA: TGTGCCAGCAGTTACCGGGAAACCCAGTACTTC. As protein: CASSYRETQYF.

The V and J genes are TRBV10-2 and TRBJ2-3, with 8 bases fitting TRBD2. Germline V CDR1 and CDR2: WSHSY, SAAADI. The trim removed 6 bases at V and 4 bases at J, leaving 6 bases unmatched. The CDR3 runs 14 residues. CDR3 bases: TGCGCCAGCAGGGAAGCGGGGGAAGCAGATACGCAGTATTTT. Protein product: CASREAGEADTQYF.